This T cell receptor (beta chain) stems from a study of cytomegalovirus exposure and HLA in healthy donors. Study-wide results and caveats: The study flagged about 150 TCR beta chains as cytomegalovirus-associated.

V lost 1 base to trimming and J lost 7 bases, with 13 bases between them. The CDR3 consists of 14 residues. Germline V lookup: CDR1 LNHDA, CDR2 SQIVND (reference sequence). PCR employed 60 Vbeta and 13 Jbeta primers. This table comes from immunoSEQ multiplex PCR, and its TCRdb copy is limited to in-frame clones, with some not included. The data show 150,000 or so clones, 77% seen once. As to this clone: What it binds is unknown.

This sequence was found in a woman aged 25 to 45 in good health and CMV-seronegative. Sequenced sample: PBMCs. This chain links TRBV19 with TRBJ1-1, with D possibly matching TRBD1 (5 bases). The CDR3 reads CASSIVARESEAFF. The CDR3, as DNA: TGTGCCAGTAGTATAGTGGCCAGGGAAAGTGAAGCTTTCTTT.